This TCR beta chain appears in the sequencing data of a study of blood T cells in healthy people across ages. With regard to this clonotype: Its target is unknown.

Using a J-beta primer mix together with a sample-barcoded 5' primer, a second PCR was run for about 6 to 11 cycles. Every molecule of cDNA carried a tag from a template-switch adaptor with 12 random nucleotides. TCRdb ran MiXCR on the 5' RACE reads and lists one entry per CDR3 protein. The sample lists roughly 1.9 million distinct CDR3 sequences; about two fifths were seen once. Trimming took 3 bases from V and 2 from J, leaving 10 bases between them. Per the germline V gene, CDR1 is LNHNV and CDR2 is YYDKDF (reference sequence). The CDR3 spans 14 residues. Study results and limitations: When set beside aged donors, long-lived donors presented more naive CD4+ cells and higher diversity. Strong correlation linked observed beta diversity and percent naive T cells.

This sequence joins TRBV15 and TRBJ1-2; perhaps TRBD1 as D (5 bases). The sample consisted of blood. This TCR derives from a human donor in good health. CDR3 loop: CATSSVRGNYGYTF. In nucleotides, the CDR3 is TGTGCCACCAGCAGCGTACGGGGGAACTATGGCTACACCTTC.